Below, 15 T cell receptor beta chains from the same sample are listed, as sequenced in a study of CD8 T cells in Susac syndrome. Random hexamers primed reverse transcription of roughly 0.5 to 1 ug RNA. In TCRdb, the immunoSEQ multiplex PCR reads were re-called with MiXCR into one record per CDR3 protein. In the table there are more than 100,000 distinct CDR3 sequences, roughly 80% of which are singletons. Material for sequencing was CD8+ T cells from PBMCs. These receptors all come from a human donor with multiple sclerosis.

The chain joins TRBV27 to TRBJ1-1; 9 bases fit TRBD1. J was trimmed by 0 bases and V by 5 bases; bases with no gene match: 10. CDR3 size: 17 residues. Per the germline V gene, CDR1 is MNHEY and CDR2 is SMNVEV (reference sequence). CDR3 protein: CASSTTGTGIMNTEAFF. The CDR3 DNA reads as TGTGCCAGCAGTACCACCGGGACAGGGATTATGAACACTGAAGCTTTCTTT.

This chain's CDR3 is CASSPTRVRDEKLFF. CDR3 coding DNA: TGTGCCAGCAGCCCCACGAGGGTGAGAGATGAAAAACTGTTTTTT. The chain joins TRBV16 to TRBJ1-4; D call uncertain. V gave up 4 bases and J gave up 6 bases, with 15 bases separating them. Looked up from germline, CDR1 is KGHSY and CDR2 is FQNENV. The CDR3 consists of 15 residues.

This clonotype was seen a handful of times. The chain couples TRBV7-9 to TRBJ2-1, with TRBD2 matching 7 bases. The CDR3 contains 12 residues. V shed 5 bases, J shed 7 bases, and the junction held 2 bases outside the gene matches. Germline V gives CDR1 SEHNR, CDR2 FQNEAQ (reference sequence). CDR3 sequence: CASSPGGNEQFF. CDR3 nucleotide sequence: TGTGCCAGCAGCCCCGGGGGGAATGAGCAGTTCTTC.

V gene TRBV9 combines with J gene TRBJ2-3; possible D gene TRBD1, 5 bases. Trimming pared 6 bases from V and 7 bases from J, leaving 24 bases between. Germline V lookup: CDR1 SGDLS, CDR2 YYNGEE. This CDR3 has 16 amino acids. CDR3 region: CASTTFSGSRTNTQYF. DNA for the CDR3: TGTGCCAGCACCACTTTCTCAGGAAGTAGGACAAATACGCAGTATTTT.

The chain employs TRBV12-3 or TRBV12-4 and TRBJ2-7, with a weak D call TRBD1 (6 bases). The germline V and J ends were trimmed by 4 bases and 2 bases, with 30 bases remaining between them. This CDR3 region has 20 residues. In DNA, the CDR3 is TGTGCCAGCAGTTCCTTGTTGAACCCAGGGTACCAGGGGTGGGCCTACGAGCAGTACTTC. Encoded protein: CASSSLLNPGYQGWAYEQYF.

This chain joins TRBV7-9 and TRBJ1-1, with 8 bases aligning to TRBD1. Germline CDR1 and CDR2: SEHNR and FQNEAQ (reference sequence). CDR3 length equals 18 residues. Losses at the gene ends were 4 bases for V and 2 bases for J; bases not matched to a gene: 15. CDR3 in amino acids: CASSSTEIGQGLNTEAFF. As DNA, the CDR3 is TGTGCCAGCAGCTCTACCGAGATCGGACAGGGCCTAAACACTGAAGCTTTCTTT.

V usage is TRBV30 and J usage is TRBJ2-7; D gene unclear. The V gene's germline CDR1 is GTSNPN and CDR2 SVGIG (reference sequence). Trimming removed 8 bases at V and 3 bases at J, with 14 bases between. The CDR3 runs 12 residues. The CDR3 region is CASNPLGYEQYF. In DNA, the CDR3 is TGTGCCAGTAACCCCCTGGGCTACGAGCAGTACTTC.

V and J are TRBV12-3 or TRBV12-4 and TRBJ2-5; no clear D. The CDR3 runs 14 residues. Trimming took off 4 bases at V and 4 bases at J, with 13 bases between the two ends. CDR3 sequence reads: CASSSLALGETQYF. CDR3 nucleotide sequence: TGTGCCAGCAGTTCTCTCGCCCTGGGAGAGACCCAGTACTTC.

The CDR3 region has the DNA TGTGCCAGTAGTATCACCCAGATAAACACCGGGGAGCTGTTTTTT. It yields the protein CASSITQINTGELFF. The rearrangement joins TRBV19 to TRBJ2-2; no reliable D call. The CDR3 consists of 15 residues. Germline loops: CDR1 LNHDA, CDR2 SQIVND (reference sequence). Trimming cost V 3 bases and J 2 bases, with 10 bases left between them.

This chain connects TRBV5-1 to TRBJ2-1; D unresolved. The CDR3 is 16 amino acids. The V end was cut by 2 bases, the J end by 2 bases, with 14 bases between. The germline V gene has CDR1 SGHRS and CDR2 YFSETQ. Here the CDR3 DNA reads TGCGCCAGCAGCTTTGTCTTGGCCCCACCCTACAATGAGCAGTTCTTC. This encodes CASSFVLAPPYNEQFF.

The rearrangement links TRBV29-1 to TRBJ2-7; 7 bases are shared with TRBD1. This CDR3 has 12 residues. CDR1 SQVTM and CDR2 ANQGSEA come from the germline V gene. V trimming: 5 bases; J trimming: 1 base; junction bases outside the gene matches: 2. This CDR3 reads CSVLGQSYEQYV. The CDR3 DNA follows: TGCAGCGTTCTGGGACAGTCCTACGAGCAGTACGTC.

This chain links TRBV5-1 with TRBJ1-2; D remains unclear. Germline CDR1 reads SGHRS; CDR2 reads YFSETQ. Trimming took off 3 bases at V and 7 bases at J, with 19 bases between the two ends. The CDR3 has 15 amino acids. This CDR3 reads CASSYGGTWPCGYTF. The DNA for the CDR3 is TGCGCCAGCAGCTATGGCGGCACTTGGCCATGTGGCTACACCTTC.

The V call is TRBV12-3 or TRBV12-4, the J call TRBJ2-2, with D perhaps TRBD1 or TRBD2 (5 bases each). The V end lost 3 bases, the J end lost 3 bases, and 11 bases lay between the germline ends. The CDR3 sequence is 15 residues long. CDR3 sequence (DNA): TGTGCCAGCAGTTTGTGGGGGTTGGACACCGGGGAGCTGTTTTTT. Translation gives CASSLWGLDTGELFF.

The CDR3 region is CASSLGQTAEQYV. The CDR3 coding sequence is TGTGCCAGCAGCTTAGGTCAGACGGCAGAGCAGTACGTC. The chain employs TRBV11-3 and TRBJ2-7; D call uncertain. CDR1 and CDR2 from the germline V gene are SGHNT and YENEEA. The ends were cut back, 1 base at V and 7 bases at J, with 11 bases in the middle. This CDR3 spans 13 amino acids.

V usage is TRBV20-1 and J usage is TRBJ2-2; no clear D gene. Germline V gene sequence: CDR1 DFQATT, CDR2 SNEGSKA (reference sequence). This CDR3 is built from 15 residues. V gave up 1 base and J gave up 3 bases, with 12 bases separating them. The CDR3 protein is CSARALELDTGELFF. The CDR3 DNA reads as TGCAGTGCTAGAGCGCTGGAGTTGGACACCGGGGAGCTGTTTTTT.